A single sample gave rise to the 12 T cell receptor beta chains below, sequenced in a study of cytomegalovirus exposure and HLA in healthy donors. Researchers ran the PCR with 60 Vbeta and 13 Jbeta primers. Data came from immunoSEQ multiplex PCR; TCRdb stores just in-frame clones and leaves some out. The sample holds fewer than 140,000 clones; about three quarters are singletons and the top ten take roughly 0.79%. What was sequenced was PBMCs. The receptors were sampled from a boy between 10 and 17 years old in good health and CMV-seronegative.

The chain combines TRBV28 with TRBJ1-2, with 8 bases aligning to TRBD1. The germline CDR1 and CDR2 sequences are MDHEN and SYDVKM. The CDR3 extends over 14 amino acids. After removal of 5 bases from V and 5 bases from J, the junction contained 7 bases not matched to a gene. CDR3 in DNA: TGTGCCAGCAGTGTAGACAGGGGCTGGTATGGCTACACCTTC. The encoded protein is CASSVDRGWYGYTF.

The CDR3 coding sequence is TGTGCCAGCACTACCTCGGGACTAGCGGGCGGCAAGCAGTACTTC. Protein sequence: CASTTSGLAGGKQYF. The V gene is TRBV14, the J gene TRBJ2-7, with 12 bases aligning to TRBD2. This CDR3 is built from 15 residues. Per germline, CDR1 SGHDN and CDR2 FVKESK. J gave up 8 bases and V 7 bases, and 12 bases lay outside the gene matches.

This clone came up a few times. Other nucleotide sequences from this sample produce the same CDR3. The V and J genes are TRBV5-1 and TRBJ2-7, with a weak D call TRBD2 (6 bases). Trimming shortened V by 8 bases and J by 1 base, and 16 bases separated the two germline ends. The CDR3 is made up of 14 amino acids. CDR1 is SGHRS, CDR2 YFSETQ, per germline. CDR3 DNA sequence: TGCGCCAGTGGGCGGGACTCGCTTTCCTACGAGCAGTACTTC. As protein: CASGRDSLSYEQYF. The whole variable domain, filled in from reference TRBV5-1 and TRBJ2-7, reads KAGVTQTPRYLIKTRGQQVTLSCSPISGHRSVSWYQQTPGQGLQFLFEYFSETQRNKGNFPGRFSGRQFSNSRSEMNVSTLELGDSALYLCASGRDSLSYEQYFGPGTRLTVT.

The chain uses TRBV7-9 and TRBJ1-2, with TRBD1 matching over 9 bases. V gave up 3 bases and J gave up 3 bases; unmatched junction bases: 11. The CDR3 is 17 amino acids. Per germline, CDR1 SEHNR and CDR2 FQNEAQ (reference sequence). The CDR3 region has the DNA TGTGCCAGCAGCTTGAAATTCGGACAGGGGCGCGACTATGGCTACACCTTC. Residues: CASSLKFGQGRDYGYTF. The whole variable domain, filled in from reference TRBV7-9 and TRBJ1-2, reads DTGVSQNPRHKITKRGQNVTFRCDPISEHNRLYWYRQTLGQGPEFLTYFQNEAQLEKSRLLSDRFSAERPKGSFSTLEIQRTEQGDSAMYLCASSLKFGQGRDYGYTFGSGTRLTVV.

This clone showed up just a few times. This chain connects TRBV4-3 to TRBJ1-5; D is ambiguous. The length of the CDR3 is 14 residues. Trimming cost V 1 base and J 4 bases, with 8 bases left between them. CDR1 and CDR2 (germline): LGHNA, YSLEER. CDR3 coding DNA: TGCGCCAGCAGCCAAGTGGGGAGGAATCAGCCCCAGCATTTT. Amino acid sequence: CASSQVGRNQPQHF.

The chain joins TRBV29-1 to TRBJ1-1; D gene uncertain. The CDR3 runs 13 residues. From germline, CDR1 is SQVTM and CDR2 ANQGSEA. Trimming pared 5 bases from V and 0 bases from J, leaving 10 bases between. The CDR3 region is CSVQRRMNTEAFF. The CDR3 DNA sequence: TGCAGCGTTCAAAGGCGGATGAACACTGAAGCTTTCTTT.

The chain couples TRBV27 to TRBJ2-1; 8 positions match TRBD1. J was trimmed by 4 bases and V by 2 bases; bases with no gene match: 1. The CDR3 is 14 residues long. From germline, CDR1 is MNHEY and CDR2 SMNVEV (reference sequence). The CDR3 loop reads CASSLTGGYNEQFF. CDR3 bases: TGTGCCAGCAGTTTAACAGGGGGATACAATGAGCAGTTCTTC.

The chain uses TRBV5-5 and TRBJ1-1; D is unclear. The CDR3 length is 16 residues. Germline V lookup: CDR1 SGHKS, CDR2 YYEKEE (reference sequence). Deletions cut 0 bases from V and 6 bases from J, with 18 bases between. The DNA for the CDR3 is TGTGCCAGCAGCTTGGTTCGTTCGGGGATTCAAGCTGAAGCTTTCTTT. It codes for CASSLVRSGIQAEAFF. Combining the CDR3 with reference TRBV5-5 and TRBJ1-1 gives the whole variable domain DAGVTQSPTHLIKTRGQQVTLRCSPISGHKSVSWYQQVLGQGPQFIFQYYEKEERGRGNFPDRFSARQFPNYSSELNVNALLLGDSALYLCASSLVRSGIQAEAFFGQGTRLTVV.

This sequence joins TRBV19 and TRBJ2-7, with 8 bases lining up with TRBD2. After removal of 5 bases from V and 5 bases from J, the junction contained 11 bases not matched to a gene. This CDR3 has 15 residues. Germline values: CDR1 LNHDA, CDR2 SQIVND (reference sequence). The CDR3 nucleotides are TGTGCCAGTAGTTTAACCGGGACTAGGTCACACGAGCAGTACTTC. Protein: CASSLTGTRSHEQYF. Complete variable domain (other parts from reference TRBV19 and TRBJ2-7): DGGITQSPKYLFRKEGQNVTLSCEQNLNHDAMYWYRQDPGQGLRLIYYSQIVNDFQKGDIAEGYSVSREKKESFPLTVTSAQKNPTAFYLCASSLTGTRSHEQYFGPGTRLTVT.

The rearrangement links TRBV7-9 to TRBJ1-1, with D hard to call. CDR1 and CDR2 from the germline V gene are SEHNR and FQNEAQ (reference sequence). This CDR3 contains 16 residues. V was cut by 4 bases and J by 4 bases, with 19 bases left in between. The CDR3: CASSSPRRFFSTEAFF. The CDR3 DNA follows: TGTGCCAGCAGCTCCCCGAGGAGGTTTTTTTCCACTGAAGCTTTCTTT. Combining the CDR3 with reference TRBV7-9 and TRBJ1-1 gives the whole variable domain DTGVSQNPRHKITKRGQNVTFRCDPISEHNRLYWYRQTLGQGPEFLTYFQNEAQLEKSRLLSDRFSAERPKGSFSTLEIQRTEQGDSAMYLCASSSPRRFFSTEAFFGQGTRLTVV.

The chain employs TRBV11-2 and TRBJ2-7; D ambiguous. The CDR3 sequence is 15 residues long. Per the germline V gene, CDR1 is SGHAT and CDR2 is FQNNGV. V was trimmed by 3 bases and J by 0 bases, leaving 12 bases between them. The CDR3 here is CASSLSSQSSYEQYF. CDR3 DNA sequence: TGTGCCAGCAGCTTGTCTTCACAAAGCTCCTACGAGCAGTACTTC. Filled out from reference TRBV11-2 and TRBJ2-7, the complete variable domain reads EAGVAQSPRYKIIEKRQSVAFWCNPISGHATLYWYQQILGQGPKLLIQFQNNGVVDDSQLPKDRFSAERLKGVDSTLKIQPAKLEDSAVYLCASSLSSQSSYEQYFGPGTRLTVT.

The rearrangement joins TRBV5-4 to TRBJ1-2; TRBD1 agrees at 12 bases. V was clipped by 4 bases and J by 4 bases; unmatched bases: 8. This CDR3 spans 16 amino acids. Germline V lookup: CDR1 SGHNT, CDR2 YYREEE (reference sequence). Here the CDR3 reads CASSEGTGGGIYGYTF. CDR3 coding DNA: TGTGCCAGCAGCGAAGGGACAGGGGGCGGAATCTATGGCTACACCTTC.